The clone carrying this T cell receptor (beta chain) was seen repeatedly, ten times or more. Its antigen is not identified. TCRdb analysed the reads with MiXCR anew, one entry per CDR3 protein. Here the sample spans 300,000 or so distinct CDR3 sequences, roughly 23% being singletons. Germline values: CDR1 SGHVS, CDR2 FQNEAQ. CDR3 length equals 16 residues. Trimming removed 5 bases from V and 2 bases from J, with 17 bases in between. These data are taken from a study of T cell repertoires in cytomegalovirus infection. The overall study: It can be stated that public TCR beta signatures indicated CMV infection as well as a matching HLA type.

Study conclusions and caveats: HLA-C-restricted CMV-specific TCR beta clonotypes prevailed in the ex vivo response. Based on cumulative public TCR beta family frequency, carriers of CMV plus the relevant HLA were identified.

Sample: PBMCs. The rearrangement uses TRBV7-8 and TRBJ2-3, with D perhaps TRBD2 (6 bases). The clonotype comes from a human donor in good health (CMV status not recorded). Some clones in this sample may be carry-over from other donors' samples. This chain's CDR3 is CASSPRGGGFTDTQYF. The CDR3 DNA is TGTGCCAGCAGCCCCCGGGGAGGCGGCTTCACAGATACGCAGTATTTT.